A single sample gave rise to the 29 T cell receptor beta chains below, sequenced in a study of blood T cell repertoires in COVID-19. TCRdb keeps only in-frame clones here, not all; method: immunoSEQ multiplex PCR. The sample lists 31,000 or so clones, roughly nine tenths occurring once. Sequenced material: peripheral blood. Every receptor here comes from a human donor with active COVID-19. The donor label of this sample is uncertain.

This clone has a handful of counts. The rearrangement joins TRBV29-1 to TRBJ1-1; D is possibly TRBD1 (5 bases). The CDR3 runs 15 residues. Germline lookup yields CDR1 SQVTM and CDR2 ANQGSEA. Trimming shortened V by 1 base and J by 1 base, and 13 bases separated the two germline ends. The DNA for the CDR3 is TGCAGCGTTGAAGGGGCAATTGACAGGAACACTGAAGCTTTCTTT. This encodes CSVEGAIDRNTEAFF.

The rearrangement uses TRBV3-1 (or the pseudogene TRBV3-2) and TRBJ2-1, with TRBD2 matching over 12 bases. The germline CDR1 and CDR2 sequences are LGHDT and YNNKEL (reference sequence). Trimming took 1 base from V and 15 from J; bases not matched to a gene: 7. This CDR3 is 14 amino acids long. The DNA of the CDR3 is TGTGCCAGCAGCCAAGTACTAGCGGGGGGCCCTCGGTTCTTC. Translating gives CASSQVLAGGPRFF.

CDR3 protein: CASSDDWTSGNEQFF. CDR3 bases: TGTGCCAGCAGTGACGACTGGACTAGTGGCAATGAGCAGTTCTTC. The rearrangement joins TRBV2 to TRBJ2-1, with 7 bases lining up with TRBD2. V was pared by 3 bases and J by 6 bases, with 8 bases of the junction left unmatched. Per germline, CDR1 SNHLY and CDR2 FYNNEI. This CDR3 region has 15 residues.

CDR3 bases: TGCGCCAGCAGCCAAGCGACAGCTAACTATGGCTACACCTTC. Translation: CASSQATANYGYTF. The V call is TRBV4-3, the J call TRBJ1-2; D is perhaps TRBD1 (5 bases). The V end lost 1 base, the J end lost 0 bases, and 6 bases lay between the germline ends. CDR1 is LGHNA and CDR2 is YSLEER in the germline V gene. CDR3 length: 14 amino acids.

The CDR3 region has the DNA TGTGCCAGCAGCTTAGGACTCGGGTCCTACGAGCAGTACTTC. Translation: CASSLGLGSYEQYF. The chain employs TRBV11-2 and TRBJ2-7; unclear D gene. CDR1 and CDR2 from the germline V gene are SGHAT and FQNNGV. The CDR3 is 14 residues long. Trimming took 1 base from V and 1 from J, leaving 8 bases between them. The full variable domain, with the rest looked up from reference TRBV11-2 and TRBJ2-7, is EAGVAQSPRYKIIEKRQSVAFWCNPISGHATLYWYQQILGQGPKLLIQFQNNGVVDDSQLPKDRFSAERLKGVDSTLKIQPAKLEDSAVYLCASSLGLGSYEQYFGPGTRLTVT.

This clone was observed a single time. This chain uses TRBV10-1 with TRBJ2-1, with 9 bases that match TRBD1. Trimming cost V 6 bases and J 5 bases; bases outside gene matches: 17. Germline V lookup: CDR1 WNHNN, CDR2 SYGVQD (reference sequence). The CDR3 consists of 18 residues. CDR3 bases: TGCGCCAGCAGCCCCGGGACAGGGTTACCGGGGTATGACAATGAGCAGTTCTTC. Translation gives CASSPGTGLPGYDNEQFF.

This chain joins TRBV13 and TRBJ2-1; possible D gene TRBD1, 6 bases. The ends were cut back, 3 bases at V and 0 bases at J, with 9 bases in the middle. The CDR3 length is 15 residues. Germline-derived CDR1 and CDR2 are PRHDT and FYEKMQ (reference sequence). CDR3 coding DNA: TGTGCCAGCAGCTTGGGGGCGGACTCCTACAATGAGCAGTTCTTC. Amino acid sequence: CASSLGADSYNEQFF.

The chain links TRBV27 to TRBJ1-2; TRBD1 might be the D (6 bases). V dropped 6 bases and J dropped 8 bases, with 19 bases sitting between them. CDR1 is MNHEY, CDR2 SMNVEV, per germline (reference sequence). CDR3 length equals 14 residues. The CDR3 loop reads CASRVDSRAVGYTF. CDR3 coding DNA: TGTGCCAGCAGGGTGGACAGCCGGGCGGTAGGCTACACCTTC.

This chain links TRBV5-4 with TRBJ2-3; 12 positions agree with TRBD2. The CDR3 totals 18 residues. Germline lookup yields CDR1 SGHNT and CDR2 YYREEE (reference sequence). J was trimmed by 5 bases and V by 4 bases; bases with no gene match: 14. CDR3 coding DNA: TGTGCCAGCAGCCCGGGGGTCCTAGCGGGAGGGCTCGGAGATACGCAGTATTTT. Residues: CASSPGVLAGGLGDTQYF.

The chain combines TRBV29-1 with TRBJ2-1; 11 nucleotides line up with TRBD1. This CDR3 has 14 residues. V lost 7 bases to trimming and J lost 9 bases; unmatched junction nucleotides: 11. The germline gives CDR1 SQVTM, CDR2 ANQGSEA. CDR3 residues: CSATGTGGMGEQFF. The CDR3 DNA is TGCAGCGCTACCGGGACAGGGGGTATGGGTGAGCAGTTCTTC.

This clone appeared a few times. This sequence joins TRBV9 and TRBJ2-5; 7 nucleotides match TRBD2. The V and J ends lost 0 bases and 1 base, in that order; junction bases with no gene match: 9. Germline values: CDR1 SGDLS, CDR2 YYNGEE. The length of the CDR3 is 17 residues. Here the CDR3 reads CASSVGRISGGQETQYF. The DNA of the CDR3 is TGTGCCAGCAGCGTAGGGAGGATCTCGGGGGGCCAAGAGACCCAGTACTTC.

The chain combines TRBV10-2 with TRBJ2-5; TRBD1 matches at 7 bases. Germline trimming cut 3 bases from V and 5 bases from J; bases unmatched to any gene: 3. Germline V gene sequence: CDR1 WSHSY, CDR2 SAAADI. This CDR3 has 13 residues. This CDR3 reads CASSETGAETQYF. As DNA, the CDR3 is TGCGCCAGCAGTGAAACAGGGGCCGAGACCCAGTACTTC.

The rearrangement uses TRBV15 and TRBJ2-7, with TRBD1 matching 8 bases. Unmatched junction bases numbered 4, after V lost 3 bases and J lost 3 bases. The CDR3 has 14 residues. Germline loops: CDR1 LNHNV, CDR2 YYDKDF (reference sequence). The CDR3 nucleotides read TGTGCCACCAGCAGGGAAGGGACAGGCTACGAGCAGTACTTC. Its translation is CATSREGTGYEQYF.

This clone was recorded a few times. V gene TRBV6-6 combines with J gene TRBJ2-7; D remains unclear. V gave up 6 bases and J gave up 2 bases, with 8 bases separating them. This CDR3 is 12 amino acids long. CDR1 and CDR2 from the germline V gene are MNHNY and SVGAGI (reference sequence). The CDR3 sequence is CASRPGAYEQYF. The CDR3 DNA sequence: TGTGCCAGCAGGCCTGGAGCCTACGAGCAGTACTTC.

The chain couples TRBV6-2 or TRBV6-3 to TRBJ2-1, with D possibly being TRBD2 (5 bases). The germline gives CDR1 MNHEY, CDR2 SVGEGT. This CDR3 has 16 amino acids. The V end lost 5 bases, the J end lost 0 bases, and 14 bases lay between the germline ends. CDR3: CASSRAGFISYNEQFF. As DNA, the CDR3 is TGTGCCAGCAGTCGGGCGGGTTTCATCTCCTACAATGAGCAGTTCTTC.

The CDR3 DNA is TGTGCCAGCAGCCAAGAGAGGGGGCTGAGGCCGGAGACCCAGTACTTC. Protein product: CASSQERGLRPETQYF. The gene calls are TRBV14 and TRBJ2-5; 7 bases align to TRBD1. The CDR3 is 16 amino acids. J gave up 5 bases and V 0 bases, and 9 bases lay outside the gene matches. Germline V gene data show CDR1 as SGHDN and CDR2 as FVKESK.

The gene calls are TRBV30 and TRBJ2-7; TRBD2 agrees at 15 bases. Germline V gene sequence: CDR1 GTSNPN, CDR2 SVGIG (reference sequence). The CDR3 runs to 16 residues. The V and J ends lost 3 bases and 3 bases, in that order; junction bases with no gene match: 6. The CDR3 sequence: CAWRPGLAGGGYEQYF. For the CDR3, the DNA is TGTGCCTGGAGACCCGGACTAGCGGGAGGGGGCTACGAGCAGTACTTC.

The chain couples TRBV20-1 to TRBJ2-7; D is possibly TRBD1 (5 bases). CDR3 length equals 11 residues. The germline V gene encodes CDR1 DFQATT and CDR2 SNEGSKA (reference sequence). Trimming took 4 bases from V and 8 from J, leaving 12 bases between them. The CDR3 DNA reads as TGCAGTGCTACCACGGACATACAGCAGTACTTC. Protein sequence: CSATTDIQQYF.

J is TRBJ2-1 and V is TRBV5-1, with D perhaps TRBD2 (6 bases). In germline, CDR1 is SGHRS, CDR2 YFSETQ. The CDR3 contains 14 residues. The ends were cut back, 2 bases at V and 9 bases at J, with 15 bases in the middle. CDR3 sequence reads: CASSLRLEGGEQFF. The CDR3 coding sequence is TGCGCCAGCAGCTTAAGACTAGAAGGCGGTGAGCAGTTCTTC.

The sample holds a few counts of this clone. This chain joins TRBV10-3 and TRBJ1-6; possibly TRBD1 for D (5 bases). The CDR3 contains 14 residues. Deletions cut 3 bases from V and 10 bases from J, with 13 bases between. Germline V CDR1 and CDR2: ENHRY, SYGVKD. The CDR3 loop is CAISDFGGRSPLHF. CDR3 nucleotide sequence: TGTGCCATCAGTGATTTCGGGGGAAGGTCACCCCTCCACTTT.

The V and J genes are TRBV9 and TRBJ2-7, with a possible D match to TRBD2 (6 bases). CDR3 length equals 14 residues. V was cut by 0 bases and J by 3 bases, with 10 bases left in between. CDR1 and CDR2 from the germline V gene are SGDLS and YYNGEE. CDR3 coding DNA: TGTGCCAGCAGCGTAGGGGGGGATCTCTACGAGCAGTACTTC. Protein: CASSVGGDLYEQYF.

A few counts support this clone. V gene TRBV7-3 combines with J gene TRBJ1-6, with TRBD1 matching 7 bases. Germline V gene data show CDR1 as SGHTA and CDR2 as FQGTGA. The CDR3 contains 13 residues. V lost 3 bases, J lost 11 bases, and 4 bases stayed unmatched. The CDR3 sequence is CASSLDRFTPLHF. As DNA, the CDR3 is TGTGCCAGCAGCTTGGACAGGTTTACACCCCTCCACTTT.

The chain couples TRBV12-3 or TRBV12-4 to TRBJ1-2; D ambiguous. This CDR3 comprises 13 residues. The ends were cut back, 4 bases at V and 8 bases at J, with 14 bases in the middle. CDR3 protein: CASSSTDGVGYTF. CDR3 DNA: TGTGCCAGCAGTTCGACCGATGGAGTGGGCTACACCTTC.

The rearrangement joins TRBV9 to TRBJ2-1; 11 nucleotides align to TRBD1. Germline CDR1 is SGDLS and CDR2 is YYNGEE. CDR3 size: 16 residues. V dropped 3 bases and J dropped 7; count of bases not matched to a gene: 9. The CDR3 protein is CASSASTGTGGNEQFF. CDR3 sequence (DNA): TGTGCCAGCAGCGCATCGACCGGGACAGGGGGAAATGAGCAGTTCTTC.

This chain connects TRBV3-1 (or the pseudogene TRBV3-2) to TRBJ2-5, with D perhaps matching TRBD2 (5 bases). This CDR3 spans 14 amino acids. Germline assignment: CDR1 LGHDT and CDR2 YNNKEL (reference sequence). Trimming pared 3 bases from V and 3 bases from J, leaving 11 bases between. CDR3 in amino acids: CASSQRGAEETQYF. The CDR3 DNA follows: TGTGCCAGCAGCCAGCGCGGAGCGGAAGAGACCCAGTACTTC.

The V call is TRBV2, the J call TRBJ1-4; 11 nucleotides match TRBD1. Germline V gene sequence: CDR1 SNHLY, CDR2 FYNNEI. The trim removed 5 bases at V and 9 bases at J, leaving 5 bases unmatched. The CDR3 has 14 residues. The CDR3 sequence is CASSPGTGGQKLFF. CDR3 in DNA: TGTGCCAGCAGTCCGGGGACAGGGGGGCAAAAACTGTTTTTT.

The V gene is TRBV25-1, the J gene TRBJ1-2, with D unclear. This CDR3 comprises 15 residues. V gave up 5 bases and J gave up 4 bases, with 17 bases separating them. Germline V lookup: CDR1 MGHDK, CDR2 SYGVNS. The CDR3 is CASSQSQTLPYGYTF. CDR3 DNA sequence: TGTGCCAGCAGTCAATCACAGACGTTACCCTATGGCTACACCTTC.

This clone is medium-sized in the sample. In DNA, the CDR3 is TGTGCCAGCAGTTTCAGATCCAATCAGCCCCAGCATTTT. It yields the protein CASSFRSNQPQHF. The V gene is TRBV2, the J gene TRBJ1-5; no clear D. The germline V gene has CDR1 SNHLY and CDR2 FYNNEI. The CDR3 runs to 13 residues. Trimming pared 5 bases from V and 3 bases from J, leaving 8 bases between.

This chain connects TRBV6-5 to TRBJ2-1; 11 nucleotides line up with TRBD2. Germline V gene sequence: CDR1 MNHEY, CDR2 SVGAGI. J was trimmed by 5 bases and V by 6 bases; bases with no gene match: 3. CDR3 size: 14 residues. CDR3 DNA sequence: TGTGCCAGCAGGCTAGCGGGGGGAGACAATGAGCAGTTCTTC. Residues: CASRLAGGDNEQFF.